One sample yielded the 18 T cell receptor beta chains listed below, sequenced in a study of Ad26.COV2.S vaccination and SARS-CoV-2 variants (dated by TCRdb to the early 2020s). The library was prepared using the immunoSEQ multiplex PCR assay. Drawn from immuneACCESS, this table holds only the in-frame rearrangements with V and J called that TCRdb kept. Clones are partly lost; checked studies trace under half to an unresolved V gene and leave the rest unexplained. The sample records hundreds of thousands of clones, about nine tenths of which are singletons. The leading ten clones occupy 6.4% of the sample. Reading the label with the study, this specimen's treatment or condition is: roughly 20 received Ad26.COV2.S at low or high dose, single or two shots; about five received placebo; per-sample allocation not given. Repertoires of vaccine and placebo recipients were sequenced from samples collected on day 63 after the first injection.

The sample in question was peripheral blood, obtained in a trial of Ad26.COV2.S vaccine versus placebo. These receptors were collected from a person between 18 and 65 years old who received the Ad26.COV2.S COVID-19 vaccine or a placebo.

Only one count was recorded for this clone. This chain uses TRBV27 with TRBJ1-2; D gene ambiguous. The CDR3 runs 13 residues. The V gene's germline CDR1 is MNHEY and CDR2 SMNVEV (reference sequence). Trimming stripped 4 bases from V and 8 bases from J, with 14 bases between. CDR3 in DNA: TGTGCCAGCAGTTACATATCAAATGGAGGCTACACCTTC. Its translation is CASSYISNGGYTF.

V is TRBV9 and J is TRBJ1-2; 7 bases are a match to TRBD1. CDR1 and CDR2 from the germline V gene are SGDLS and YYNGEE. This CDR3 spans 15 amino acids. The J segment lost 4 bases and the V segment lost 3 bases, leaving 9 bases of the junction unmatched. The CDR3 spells CASSASTGVGYGYTF. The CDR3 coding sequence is TGTGCCAGCAGCGCGAGTACAGGGGTAGGCTATGGCTACACCTTC.

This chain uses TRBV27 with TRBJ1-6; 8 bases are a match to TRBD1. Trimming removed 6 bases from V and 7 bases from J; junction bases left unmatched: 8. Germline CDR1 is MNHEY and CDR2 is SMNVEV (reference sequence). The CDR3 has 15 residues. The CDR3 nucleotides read TGTGCCAGCAGGGTGACAGGGGTTTCAAATTCACCCCTCCACTTT. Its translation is CASRVTGVSNSPLHF.

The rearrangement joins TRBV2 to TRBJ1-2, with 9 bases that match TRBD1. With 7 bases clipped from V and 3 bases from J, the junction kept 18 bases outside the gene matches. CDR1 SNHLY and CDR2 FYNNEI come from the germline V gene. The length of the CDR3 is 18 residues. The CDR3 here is CASKRTGAILTRDYGYTF. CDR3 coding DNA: TGTGCCAGCAAAAGGACAGGGGCGATCCTCACTAGGGACTATGGCTACACCTTC.

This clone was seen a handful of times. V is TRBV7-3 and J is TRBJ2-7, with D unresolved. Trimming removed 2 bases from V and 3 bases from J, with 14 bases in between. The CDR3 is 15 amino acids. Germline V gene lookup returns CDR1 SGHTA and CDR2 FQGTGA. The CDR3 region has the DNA TGTGCCAGCAGCTTACATACTCTAGGGAACTACGAGCAGTACTTC. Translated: CASSLHTLGNYEQYF.

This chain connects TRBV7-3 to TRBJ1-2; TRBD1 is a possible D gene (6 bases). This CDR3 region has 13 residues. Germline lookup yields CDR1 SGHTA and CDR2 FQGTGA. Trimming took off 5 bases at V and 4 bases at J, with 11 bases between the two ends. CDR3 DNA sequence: TGTGCCAGCAGCGCCCAGGGGATCTATGGCTACACCTTC. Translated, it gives CASSAQGIYGYTF.

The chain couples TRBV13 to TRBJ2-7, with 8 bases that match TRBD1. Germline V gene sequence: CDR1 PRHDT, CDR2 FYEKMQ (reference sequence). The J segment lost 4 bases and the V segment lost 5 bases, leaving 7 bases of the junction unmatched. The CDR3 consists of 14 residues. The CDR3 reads CASSNVTGVYEQYF. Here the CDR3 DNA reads TGTGCCAGCAGCAACGTGACAGGGGTATACGAGCAGTACTTC.

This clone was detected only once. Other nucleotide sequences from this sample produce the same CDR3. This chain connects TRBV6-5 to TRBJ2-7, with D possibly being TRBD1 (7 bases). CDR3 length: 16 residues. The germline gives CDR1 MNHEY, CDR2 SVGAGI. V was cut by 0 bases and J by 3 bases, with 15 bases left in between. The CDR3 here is CASSYSGAGQLYEQYF. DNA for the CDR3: TGTGCCAGCAGTTACTCGGGCGCGGGACAGCTCTACGAGCAGTACTTC.

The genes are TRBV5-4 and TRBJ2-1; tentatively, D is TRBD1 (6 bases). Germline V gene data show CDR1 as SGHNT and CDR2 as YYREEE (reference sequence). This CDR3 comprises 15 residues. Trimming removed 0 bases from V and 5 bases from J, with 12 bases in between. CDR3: CASSLARTDHNEQFF. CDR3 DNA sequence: TGTGCCAGCAGCTTGGCCCGGACAGACCACAATGAGCAGTTCTTC.

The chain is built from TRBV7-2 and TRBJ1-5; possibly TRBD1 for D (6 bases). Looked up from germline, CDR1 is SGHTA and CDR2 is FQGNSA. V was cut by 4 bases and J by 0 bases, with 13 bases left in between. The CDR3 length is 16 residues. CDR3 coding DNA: TGTGCCAGCAGCTCTTCGGGGGGCTTTAGCAATCAGCCCCAGCATTTT. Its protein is CASSSSGGFSNQPQHF.

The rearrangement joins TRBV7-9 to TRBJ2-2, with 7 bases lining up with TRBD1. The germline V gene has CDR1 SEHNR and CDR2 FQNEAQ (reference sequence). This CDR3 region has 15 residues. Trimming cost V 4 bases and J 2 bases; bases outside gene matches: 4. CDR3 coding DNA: TGTGCCAGCAGCTCGACAGGGCCCAACACCGGGGAGCTGTTTTTT. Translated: CASSSTGPNTGELFF.

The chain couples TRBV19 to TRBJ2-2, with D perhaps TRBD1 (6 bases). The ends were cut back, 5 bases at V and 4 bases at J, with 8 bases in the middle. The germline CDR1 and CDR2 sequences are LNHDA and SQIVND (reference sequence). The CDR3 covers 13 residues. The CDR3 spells CASSQGFTGELFF. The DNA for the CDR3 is TGTGCCAGTAGTCAGGGGTTCACCGGGGAGCTGTTTTTT.

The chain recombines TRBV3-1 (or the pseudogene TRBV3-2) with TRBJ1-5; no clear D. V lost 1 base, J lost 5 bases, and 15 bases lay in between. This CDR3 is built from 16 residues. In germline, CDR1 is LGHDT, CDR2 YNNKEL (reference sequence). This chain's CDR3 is CASSQGYNRIDQPQHF. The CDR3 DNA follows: TGTGCCAGCAGCCAAGGTTATAACAGAATTGATCAGCCCCAGCATTTT.

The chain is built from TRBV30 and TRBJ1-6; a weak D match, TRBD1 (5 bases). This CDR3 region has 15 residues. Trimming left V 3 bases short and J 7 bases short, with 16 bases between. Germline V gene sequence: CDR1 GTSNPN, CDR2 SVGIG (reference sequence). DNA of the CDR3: TGTGCCTGGAGCGACGGGGGTATGGGGAATTCACCCCTCCACTTT. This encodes CAWSDGGMGNSPLHF.

The CDR3 sequence is CASSESLAGTDTQYF. DNA of the CDR3: TGTGCCAGCAGTGAAAGTCTAGCGGGCACAGATACGCAGTATTTT. The rearrangement joins TRBV2 to TRBJ2-3; TRBD2 aligns across 7 bases. CDR1 and CDR2 (germline): SNHLY, FYNNEI. V trimming: 2 bases; J trimming: 1 base; junction bases outside the gene matches: 3. This CDR3 is 15 amino acids long.

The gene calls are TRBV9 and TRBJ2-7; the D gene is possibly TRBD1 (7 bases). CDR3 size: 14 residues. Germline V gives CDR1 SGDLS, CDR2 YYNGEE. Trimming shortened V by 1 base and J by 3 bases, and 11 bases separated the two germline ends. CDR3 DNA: TGTGCCAGCAGCGTACAGGGGGGAATCTACGAGCAGTACTTC. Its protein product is CASSVQGGIYEQYF.

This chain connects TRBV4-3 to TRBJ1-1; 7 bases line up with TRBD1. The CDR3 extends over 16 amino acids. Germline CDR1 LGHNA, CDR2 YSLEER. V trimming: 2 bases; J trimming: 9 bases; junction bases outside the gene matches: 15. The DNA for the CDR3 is TGCGCCAGCAGCCAAATATTAGGGACAGCTCGTTTAAAAGCTTTCTTT. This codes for CASSQILGTARLKAFF.

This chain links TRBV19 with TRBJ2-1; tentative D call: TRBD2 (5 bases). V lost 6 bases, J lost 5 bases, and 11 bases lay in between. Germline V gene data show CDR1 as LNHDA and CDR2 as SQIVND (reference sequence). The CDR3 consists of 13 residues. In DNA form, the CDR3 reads TGTGCCAGTAGGACGGACTCTCACAATGAGCAGTTCTTC. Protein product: CASRTDSHNEQFF.